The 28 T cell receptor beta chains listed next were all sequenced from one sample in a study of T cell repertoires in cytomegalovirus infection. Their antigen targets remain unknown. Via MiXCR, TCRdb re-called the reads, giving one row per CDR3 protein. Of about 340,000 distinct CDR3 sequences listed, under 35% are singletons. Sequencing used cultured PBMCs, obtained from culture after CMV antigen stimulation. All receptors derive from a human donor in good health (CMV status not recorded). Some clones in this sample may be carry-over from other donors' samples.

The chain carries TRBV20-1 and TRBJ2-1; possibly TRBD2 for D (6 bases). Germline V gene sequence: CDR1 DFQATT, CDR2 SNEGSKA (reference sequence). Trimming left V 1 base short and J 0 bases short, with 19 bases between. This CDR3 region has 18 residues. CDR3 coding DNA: TGCAGTGCTAGAGGGGGTAGAACGGTGGACTACTCCTACAATGAGCAGTTCTTC. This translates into CSARGGRTVDYSYNEQFF.

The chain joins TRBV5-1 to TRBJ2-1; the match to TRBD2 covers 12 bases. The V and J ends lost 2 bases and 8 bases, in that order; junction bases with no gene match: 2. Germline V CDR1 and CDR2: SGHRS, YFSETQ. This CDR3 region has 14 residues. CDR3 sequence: CASSLPSGGDEQFF. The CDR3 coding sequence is TGCGCCAGCAGCTTACCTAGCGGGGGGGATGAGCAGTTCTTC.

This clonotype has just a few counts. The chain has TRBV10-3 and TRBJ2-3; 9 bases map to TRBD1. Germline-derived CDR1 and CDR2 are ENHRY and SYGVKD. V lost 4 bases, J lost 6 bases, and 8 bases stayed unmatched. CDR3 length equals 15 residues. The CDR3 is CAISARDRVLDTQYF. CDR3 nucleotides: TGTGCCATCAGTGCTCGGGACAGGGTTCTGGATACGCAGTATTTT.

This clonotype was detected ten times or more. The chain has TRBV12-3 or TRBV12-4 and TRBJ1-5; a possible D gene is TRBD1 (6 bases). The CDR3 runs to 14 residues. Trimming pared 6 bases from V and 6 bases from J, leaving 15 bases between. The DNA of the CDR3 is TGTGCCAGCAGATTTCAGGGGAGCGGTCAGCCCCAGCATTTT. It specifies CASRFQGSGQPQHF.

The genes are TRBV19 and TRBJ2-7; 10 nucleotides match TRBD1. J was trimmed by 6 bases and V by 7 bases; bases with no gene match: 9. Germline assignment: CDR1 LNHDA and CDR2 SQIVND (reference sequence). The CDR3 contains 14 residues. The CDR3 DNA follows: TGTGCCAGTACCCGGGGACAGGGGATAGGCGAGCAGTACTTC. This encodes CASTRGQGIGEQYF.

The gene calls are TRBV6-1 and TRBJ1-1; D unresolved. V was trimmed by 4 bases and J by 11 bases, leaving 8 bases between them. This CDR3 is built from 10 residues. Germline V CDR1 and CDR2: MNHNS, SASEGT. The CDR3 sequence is CASSGVWAFF. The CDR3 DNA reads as TGTGCCAGCAGTGGGGTGTGGGCTTTCTTT.

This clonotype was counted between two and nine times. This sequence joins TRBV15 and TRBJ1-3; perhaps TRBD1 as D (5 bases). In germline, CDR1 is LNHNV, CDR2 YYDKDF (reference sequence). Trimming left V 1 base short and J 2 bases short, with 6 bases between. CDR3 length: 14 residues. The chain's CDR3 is CATSRAGAGNTIYF. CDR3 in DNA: TGTGCCACCAGCAGAGCGGGGGCTGGAAACACCATATATTTT. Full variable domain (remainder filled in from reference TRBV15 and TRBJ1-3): DAMVIQNPRYQVTQFGKPVTLSCSQTLNHNVMYWYQQKSSQAPKLLFHYYDKDFNNEADTPDNFQSRRPNTSFCFLDIRSPGLGDTAMYLCATSRAGAGNTIYFGEGSWLTVV.

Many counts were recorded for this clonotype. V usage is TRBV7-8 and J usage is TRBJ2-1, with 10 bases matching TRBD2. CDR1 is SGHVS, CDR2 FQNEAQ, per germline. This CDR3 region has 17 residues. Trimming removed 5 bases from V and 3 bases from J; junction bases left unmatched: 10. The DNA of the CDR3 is TGTGCCAGCAGCGAAGATAGCGGGAGGAAGGTCTACAATGAGCAGTTCTTC. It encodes CASSEDSGRKVYNEQFF.

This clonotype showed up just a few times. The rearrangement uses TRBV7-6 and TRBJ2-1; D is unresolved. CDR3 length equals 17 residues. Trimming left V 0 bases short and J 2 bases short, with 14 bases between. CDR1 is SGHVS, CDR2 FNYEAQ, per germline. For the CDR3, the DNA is TGTGCCAGCAGCTTAGCCCTAGGGTCTCCCACCTACAATGAGCAGTTCTTC. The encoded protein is CASSLALGSPTYNEQFF.

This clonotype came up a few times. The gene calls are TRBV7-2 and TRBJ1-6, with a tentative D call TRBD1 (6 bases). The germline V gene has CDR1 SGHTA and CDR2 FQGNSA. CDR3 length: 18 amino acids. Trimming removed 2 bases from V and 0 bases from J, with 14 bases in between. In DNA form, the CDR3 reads TGTGCCAGCAGCTTAAACAGGGTCTCGAGCTCCTATAATTCACCCCTCCACTTT. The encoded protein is CASSLNRVSSSYNSPLHF.

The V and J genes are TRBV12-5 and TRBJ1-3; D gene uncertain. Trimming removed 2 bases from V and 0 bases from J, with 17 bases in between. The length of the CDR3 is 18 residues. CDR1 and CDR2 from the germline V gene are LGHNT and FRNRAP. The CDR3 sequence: CASGLIPPGDHSGNTIYF. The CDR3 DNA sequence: TGTGCTAGTGGTTTGATCCCACCCGGAGACCACTCTGGAAACACCATATATTTT.

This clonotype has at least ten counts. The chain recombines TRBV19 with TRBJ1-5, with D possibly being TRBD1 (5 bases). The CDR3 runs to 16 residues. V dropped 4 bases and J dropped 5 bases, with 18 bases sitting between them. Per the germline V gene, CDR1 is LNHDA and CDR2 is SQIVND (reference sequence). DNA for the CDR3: TGTGCCAGTAGTACCCCAGGGCGATCGGGGGATCAGCCCCAGCATTTT. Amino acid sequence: CASSTPGRSGDQPQHF.

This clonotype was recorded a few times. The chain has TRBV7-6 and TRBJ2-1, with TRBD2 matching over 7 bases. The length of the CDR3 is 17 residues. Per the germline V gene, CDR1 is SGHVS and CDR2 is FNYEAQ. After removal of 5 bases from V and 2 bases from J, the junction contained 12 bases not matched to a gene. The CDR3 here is CASSPSGEDSAYNEQFF. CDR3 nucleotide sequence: TGTGCCAGCAGCCCCAGCGGGGAGGATAGCGCCTACAATGAGCAGTTCTTC.

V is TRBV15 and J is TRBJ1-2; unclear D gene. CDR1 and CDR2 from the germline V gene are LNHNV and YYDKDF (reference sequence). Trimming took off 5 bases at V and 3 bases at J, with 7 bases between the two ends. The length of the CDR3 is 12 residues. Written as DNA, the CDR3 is TGTGCCACCAGCTCGGACTACTATGGCTACACCTTC. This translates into CATSSDYYGYTF.

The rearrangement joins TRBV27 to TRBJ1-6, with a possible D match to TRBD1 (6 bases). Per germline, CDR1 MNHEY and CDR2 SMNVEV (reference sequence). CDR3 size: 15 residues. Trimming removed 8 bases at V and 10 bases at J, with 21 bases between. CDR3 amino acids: CASGPTRDRRSPLHF. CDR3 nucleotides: TGTGCCAGCGGGCCCACCCGCGACAGGAGATCACCCCTCCACTTT.

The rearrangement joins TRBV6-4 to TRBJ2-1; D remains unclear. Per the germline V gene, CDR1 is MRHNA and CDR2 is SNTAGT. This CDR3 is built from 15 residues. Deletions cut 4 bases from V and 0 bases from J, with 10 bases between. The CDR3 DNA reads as TGTGCCAGCAGTGTAGCCGCAAGCTCCTACAATGAGCAGTTCTTC. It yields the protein CASSVAASSYNEQFF.

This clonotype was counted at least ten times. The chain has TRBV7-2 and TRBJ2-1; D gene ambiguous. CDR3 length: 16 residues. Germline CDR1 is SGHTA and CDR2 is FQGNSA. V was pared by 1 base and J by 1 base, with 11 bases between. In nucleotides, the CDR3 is TGTGCCAGCAGCTTAGTGGAGATCAGATCCTACAATGAGCAGTTCTTC. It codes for CASSLVEIRSYNEQFF.

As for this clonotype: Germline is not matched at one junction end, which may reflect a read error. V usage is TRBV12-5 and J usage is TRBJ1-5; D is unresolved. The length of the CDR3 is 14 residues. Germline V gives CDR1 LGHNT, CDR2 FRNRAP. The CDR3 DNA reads TGTGCTAGTGGTGGGTTGGGTAGCCATCAGCCCCAGCATTTT. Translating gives CASGGLGSHQPQHF.

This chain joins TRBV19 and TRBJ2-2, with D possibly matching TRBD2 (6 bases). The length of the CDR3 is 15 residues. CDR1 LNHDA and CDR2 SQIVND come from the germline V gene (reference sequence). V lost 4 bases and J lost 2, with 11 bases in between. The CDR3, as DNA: TGTGCCAGTAGTAAGGCGGGAACTAACACCGGGGAGCTGTTTTTT. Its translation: CASSKAGTNTGELFF.

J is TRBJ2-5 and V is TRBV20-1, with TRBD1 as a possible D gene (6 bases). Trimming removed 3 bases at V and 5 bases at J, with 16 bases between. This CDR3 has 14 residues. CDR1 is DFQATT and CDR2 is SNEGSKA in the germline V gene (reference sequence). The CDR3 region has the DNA TGCAGTGCTAGGCAACCTATTCAGGGGGAGACCCAGTACTTC. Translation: CSARQPIQGETQYF.

The CDR3 sequence is CASRDRGEAFF. The CDR3 region has the DNA TGTGCCAGCAGGGACAGGGGTGAAGCTTTCTTT. This sequence joins TRBV12-3 or TRBV12-4 and TRBJ1-1, with 9 bases lining up with TRBD1. Trimming at V came to 6 bases and at J to 7 bases, leaving 0 bases not matched to a gene. The CDR3 has 11 residues.

The CDR3 DNA follows: TGTGCCAGTAGTTCCCTAGGGGGCGGGCAGCCCCAGCATTTT. Protein: CASSSLGGGQPQHF. The J gene is TRBJ1-5, the V gene TRBV19; 7 bases align to TRBD1. V lost 5 bases to trimming and J lost 7 bases; unmatched junction nucleotides: 8. Germline CDR1 is LNHDA and CDR2 is SQIVND (reference sequence). The CDR3 extends over 14 amino acids.

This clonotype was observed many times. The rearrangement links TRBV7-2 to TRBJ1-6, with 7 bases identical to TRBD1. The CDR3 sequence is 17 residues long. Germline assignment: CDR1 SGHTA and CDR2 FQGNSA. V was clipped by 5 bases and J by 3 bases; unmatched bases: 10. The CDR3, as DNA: TGTGCCAGCAGCGCTAGGCCGGGGACAGTCTATAATTCACCCCTCCACTTT. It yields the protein CASSARPGTVYNSPLHF.

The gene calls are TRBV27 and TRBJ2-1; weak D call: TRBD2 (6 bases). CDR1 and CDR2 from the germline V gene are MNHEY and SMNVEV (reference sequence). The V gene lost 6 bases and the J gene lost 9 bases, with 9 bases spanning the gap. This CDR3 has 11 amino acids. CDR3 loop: CASRTGVEQFF. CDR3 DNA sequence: TGTGCCAGCAGGACGGGGGTTGAGCAGTTCTTC.

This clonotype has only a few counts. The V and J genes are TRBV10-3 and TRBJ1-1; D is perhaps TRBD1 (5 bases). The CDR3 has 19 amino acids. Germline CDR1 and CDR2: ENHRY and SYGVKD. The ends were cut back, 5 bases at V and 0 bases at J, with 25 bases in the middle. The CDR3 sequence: CAISTSLPTDFFMNTEAFF. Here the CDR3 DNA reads TGTGCCATCAGTACAAGTCTTCCGACAGACTTTTTTATGAACACTGAAGCTTTCTTT.

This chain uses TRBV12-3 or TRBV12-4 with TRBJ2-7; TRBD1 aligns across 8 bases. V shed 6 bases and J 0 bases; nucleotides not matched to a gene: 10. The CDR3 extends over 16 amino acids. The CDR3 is CASRHSTGVGSYEQYF. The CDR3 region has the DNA TGTGCCAGCAGGCACTCGACAGGGGTGGGCTCCTACGAGCAGTACTTC.

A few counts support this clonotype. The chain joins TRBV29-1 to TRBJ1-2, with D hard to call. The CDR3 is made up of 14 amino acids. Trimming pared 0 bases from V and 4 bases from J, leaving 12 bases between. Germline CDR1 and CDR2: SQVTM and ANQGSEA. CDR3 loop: CSVEDLVLSYGYTF. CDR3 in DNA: TGCAGCGTTGAAGACTTAGTCCTTAGCTATGGCTACACCTTC.

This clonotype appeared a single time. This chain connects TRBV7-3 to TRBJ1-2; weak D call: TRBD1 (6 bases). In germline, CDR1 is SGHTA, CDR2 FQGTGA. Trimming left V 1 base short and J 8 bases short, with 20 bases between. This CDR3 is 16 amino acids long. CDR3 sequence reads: CASSLMLGGGPEGYTF. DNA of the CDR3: TGTGCCAGCAGCTTAATGCTCGGGGGGGGCCCTGAGGGCTACACCTTC.